Here is one TCR beta chain with its context. Its antigen is not identified. The entry originates in a study of vaccination effects on CD4 cells after COVID-19. Study-wide results and limits: Clones that were induced by infection or by vaccine showed marked contraction late after vaccination.

Culture proceeded for about 11 days, and CD4+ T cells were then isolated. BNT162b2 vaccine or mRNA-1273 vaccine was given to participants in two doses. Vaccinated participants had no history of SARS-CoV-2 infection and tested negative for nucleocapsid antibodies. IL-2 medium took the place of half the medium on both days 3 and 7. Produced via immunoSEQ multiplex PCR; TCRdb's table is partial and in-frame only. The repertoire consists of about 66,000 clones, with around 79% occurring once and the leading ten covering about 2.5%. Germline loops: CDR1 SGDLS, CDR2 YYNGEE. J was trimmed by 10 bases and V by 3 bases; bases with no gene match: 3. The CDR3 loop spans 14 amino acids.

The rearrangement joins TRBV9 to TRBJ1-6; 11 bases align to TRBD1. This receptor was obtained from a human donor who received a COVID-19 vaccine. This material consisted of CD4+ T cells from PBMCs cultured without peptide, taken after COVID-19 vaccination. The CDR3 reads CASSGTGGSSPLHF. The CDR3 DNA sequence: TGTGCCAGCAGCGGGACAGGGGGCAGCTCACCCCTCCACTTT.